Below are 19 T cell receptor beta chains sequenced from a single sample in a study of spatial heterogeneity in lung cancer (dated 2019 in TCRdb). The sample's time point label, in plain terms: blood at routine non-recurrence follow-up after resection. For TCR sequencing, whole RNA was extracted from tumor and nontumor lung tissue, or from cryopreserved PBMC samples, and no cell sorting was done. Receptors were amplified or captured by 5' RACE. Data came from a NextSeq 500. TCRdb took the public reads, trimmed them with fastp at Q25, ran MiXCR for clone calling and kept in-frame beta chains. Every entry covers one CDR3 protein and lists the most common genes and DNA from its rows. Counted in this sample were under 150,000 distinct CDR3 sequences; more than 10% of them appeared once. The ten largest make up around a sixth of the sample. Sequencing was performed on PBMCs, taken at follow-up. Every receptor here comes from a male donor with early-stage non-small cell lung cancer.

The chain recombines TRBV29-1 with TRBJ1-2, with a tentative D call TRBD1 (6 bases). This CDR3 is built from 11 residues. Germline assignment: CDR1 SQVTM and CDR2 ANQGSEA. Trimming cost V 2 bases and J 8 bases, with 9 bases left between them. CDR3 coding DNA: TGCAGCGTTGAACAGGGGTCAGGCTACACCTTC. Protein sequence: CSVEQGSGYTF.

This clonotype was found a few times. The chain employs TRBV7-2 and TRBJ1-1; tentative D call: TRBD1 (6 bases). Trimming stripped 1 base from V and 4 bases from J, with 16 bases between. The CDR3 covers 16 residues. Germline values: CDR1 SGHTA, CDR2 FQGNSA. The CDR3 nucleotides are TGTGCCAGCAGCTTAGGTCAGGCAGGGGCGGGCACTGAAGCTTTCTTT. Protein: CASSLGQAGAGTEAFF. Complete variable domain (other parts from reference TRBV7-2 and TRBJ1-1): GAGVSQSPSNKVTEKGKDVELRCDPISGHTALYWYRQSLGQGLEFLIYFQGNSAPDKSGLPSDRFSAERTGGSVSTLTIQRTQQEDSAVYLCASSLGQAGAGTEAFFGQGTRLTVV.

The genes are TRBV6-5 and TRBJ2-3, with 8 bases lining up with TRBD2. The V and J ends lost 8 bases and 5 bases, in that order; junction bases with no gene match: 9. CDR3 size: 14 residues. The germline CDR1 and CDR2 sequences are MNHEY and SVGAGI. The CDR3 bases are TGTGCCAGCGGGACGGGGGGGCCGATAGATACGCAGTATTTT. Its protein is CASGTGGPIDTQYF.

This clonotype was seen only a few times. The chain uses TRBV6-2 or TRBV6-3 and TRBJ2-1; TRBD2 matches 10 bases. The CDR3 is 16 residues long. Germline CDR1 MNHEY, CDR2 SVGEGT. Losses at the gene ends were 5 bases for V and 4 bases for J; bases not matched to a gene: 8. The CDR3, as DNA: TGTGCCAGCAGTACCATAGAGCGGGGGGGATACAATGAGCAGTTCTTC. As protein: CASSTIERGGYNEQFF.

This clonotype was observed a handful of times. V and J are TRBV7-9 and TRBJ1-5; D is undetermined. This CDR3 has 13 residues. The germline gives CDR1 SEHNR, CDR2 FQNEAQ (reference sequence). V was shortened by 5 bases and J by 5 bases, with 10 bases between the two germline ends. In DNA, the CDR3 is TGTGCCAGCAGCAGCGACGGGGATCAGCCCCAGCATTTT. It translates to CASSSDGDQPQHF.

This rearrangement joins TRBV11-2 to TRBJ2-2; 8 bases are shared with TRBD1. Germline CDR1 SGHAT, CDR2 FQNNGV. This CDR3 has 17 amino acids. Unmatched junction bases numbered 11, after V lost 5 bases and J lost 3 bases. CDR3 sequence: CASSHIRGRRDTGELFF. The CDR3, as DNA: TGTGCCAGCAGCCACATCAGGGGGCGCCGAGACACCGGGGAGCTGTTTTTT.

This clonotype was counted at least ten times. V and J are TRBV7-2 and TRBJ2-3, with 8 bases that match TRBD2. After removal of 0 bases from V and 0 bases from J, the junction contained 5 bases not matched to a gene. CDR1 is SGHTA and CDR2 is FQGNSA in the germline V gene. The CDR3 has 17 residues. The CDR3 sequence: CASSLAAGGFSTDTQYF. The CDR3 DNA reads TGTGCCAGCAGCTTAGCGGCGGGGGGTTTTAGCACAGATACGCAGTATTTT.

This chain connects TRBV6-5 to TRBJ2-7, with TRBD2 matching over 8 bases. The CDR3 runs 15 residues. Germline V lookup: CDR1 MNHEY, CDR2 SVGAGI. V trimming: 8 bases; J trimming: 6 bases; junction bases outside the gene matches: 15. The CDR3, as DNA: TGTGCCAGCCGCCCGGGGGGGACCTGGAGTGGCGAGCAGTACTTC. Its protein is CASRPGGTWSGEQYF.

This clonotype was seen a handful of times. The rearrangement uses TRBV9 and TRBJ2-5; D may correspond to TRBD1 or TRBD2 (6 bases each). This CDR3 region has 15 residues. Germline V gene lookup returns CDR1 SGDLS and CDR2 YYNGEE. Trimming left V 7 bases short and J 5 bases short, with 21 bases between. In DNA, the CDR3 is TGTGCCAGCCAAGTAGCTGGGGGCGCGGGGGAGACCCAGTACTTC. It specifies CASQVAGGAGETQYF. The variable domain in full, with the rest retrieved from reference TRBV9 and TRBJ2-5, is DSGVTQTPKHLITATGQRVTLRCSPRSGDLSVYWYQQSLDQGLQFLIQYYNGEERAKGNILERFSAQQFPDLHSELNLSSLELGDSALYFCASQVAGGAGETQYFGPGTRLLVL.

Here the CDR3 DNA reads TGTGCCAGCAGCCTCGGACAGTTCAACTATGGCTACACCTTC. Its protein product is CASSLGQFNYGYTF. V gene TRBV5-6 combines with J gene TRBJ1-2; the D gene is possibly TRBD1 (6 bases). V was cut by 4 bases and J by 2 bases, with 12 bases left in between. Germline loops: CDR1 SGHDT, CDR2 YYEEEE. The CDR3 length is 14 residues.

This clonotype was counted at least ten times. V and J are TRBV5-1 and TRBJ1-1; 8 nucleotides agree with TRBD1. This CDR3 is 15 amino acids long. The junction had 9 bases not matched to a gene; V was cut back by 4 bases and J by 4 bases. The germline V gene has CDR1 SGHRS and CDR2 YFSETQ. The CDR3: CASSRRTGRGTEAFF. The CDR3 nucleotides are TGCGCCAGCAGCAGAAGGACAGGGAGAGGCACTGAAGCTTTCTTT.

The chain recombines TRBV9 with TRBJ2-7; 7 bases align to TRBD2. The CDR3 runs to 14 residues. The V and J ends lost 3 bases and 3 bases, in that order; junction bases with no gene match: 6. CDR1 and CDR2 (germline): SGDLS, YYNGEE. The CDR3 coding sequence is TGTGCCAGCAGCGCCAGGGAGGGTAACTACGAGCAGTACTTC. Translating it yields CASSAREGNYEQYF.

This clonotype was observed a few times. The CDR3 DNA reads as TGTGCCAGCAGCCGGGACCTAAACACCGGGGAGCTGTTTTTT. Protein: CASSRDLNTGELFF. The chain employs TRBV28 and TRBJ2-2; D tentatively fits TRBD1 or TRBD2 (5 bases each). Germline V lookup: CDR1 MDHEN, CDR2 SYDVKM. V was pared by 6 bases and J by 2 bases, with 10 bases between. The CDR3 loop spans 14 amino acids.

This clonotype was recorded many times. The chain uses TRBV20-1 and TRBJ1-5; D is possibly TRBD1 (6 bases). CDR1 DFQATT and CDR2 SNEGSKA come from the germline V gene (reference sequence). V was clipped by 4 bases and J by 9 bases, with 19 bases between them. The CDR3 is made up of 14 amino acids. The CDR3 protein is CSANALGPQGPQHF. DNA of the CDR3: TGCAGTGCTAACGCCCTGGGTCCACAGGGGCCCCAGCATTTT.

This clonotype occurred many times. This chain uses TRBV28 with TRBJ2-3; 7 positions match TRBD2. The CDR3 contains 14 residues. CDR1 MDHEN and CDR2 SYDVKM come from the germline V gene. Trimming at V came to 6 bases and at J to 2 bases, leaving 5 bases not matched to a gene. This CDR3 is CASSSSGTTDTQYF. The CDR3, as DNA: TGTGCCAGCAGCTCTAGCGGTACCACAGATACGCAGTATTTT.

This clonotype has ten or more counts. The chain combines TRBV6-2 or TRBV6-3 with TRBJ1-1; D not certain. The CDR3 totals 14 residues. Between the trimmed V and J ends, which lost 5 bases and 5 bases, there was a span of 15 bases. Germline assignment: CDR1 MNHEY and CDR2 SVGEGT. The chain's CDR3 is CASSVSRVRTEAFF. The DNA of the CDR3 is TGTGCCAGCAGTGTCTCAAGGGTCAGGACTGAAGCTTTCTTT.

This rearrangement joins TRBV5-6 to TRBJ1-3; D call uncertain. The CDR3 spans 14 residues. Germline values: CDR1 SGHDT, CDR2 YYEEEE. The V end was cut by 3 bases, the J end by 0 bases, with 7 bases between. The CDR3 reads CASSSYYSGNTIYF. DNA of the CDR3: TGTGCCAGCAGCTCCTACTACTCTGGAAACACCATATATTTT.

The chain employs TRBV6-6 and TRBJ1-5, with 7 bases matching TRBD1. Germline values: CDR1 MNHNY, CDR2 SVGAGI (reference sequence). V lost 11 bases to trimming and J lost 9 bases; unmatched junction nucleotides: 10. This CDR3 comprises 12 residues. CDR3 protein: CAGSQGTSPQHF. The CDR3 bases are TGTGCCGGCTCACAGGGGACCTCGCCCCAGCATTTT.

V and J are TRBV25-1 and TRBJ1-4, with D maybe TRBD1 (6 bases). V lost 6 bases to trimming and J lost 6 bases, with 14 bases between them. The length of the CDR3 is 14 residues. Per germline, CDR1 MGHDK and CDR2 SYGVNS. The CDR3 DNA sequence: TGTGCCAGCAGGGCCTCGGGGGGCCATGAAAAACTGTTTTTT. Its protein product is CASRASGGHEKLFF.